This T cell receptor (beta chain) was identified during a study of PD-1 blockade in mismatch repair-deficient tumors. Study at large: All were previously treated, progressing patients with eleven to twelve mismatch repair-deficient cancer types. Whole-study findings and limits: Tumor-resident clones, often undetectable pretreatment in blood, expanded then contracted after pembrolizumab.

About this clone: Its cognate antigen is unknown.

Three pembrolizumab responders had their TCRs sequenced. Germline V gene data show CDR1 as SGDLS and CDR2 as YYNGEE. CDR3 length: 15 amino acids. Unmatched junction bases numbered 2, after V lost 2 bases and J lost 4 bases. Here immunoSEQ multiplex PCR was the method, and the copy in TCRdb shows in-frame clones only, minus some. The sample consists of about 63,000 clones, approximately 89% of them appearing once. The source is an adult with mismatch repair-deficient cancer. The J gene is TRBJ2-2, the V gene TRBV9; 10 bases match TRBD2. The specimen was peripheral blood, collected 52 weeks after starting pembrolizumab. CDR3 sequence: CASSVGLAATGELFF. The CDR3 region has the DNA TGTGCCAGCAGCGTCGGACTAGCGGCCACCGGGGAGCTGTTTTTT.